This TCR beta chain was found in a study of cytomegalovirus exposure and HLA in healthy donors. Primers included in the PCR were 60 Vbeta and 13 Jbeta primers. This table comes from immunoSEQ multiplex PCR, and its TCRdb copy is limited to in-frame clones, with some not included. This sample yields 150,000 to 200,000 clones, of which approximately 80% are seen a single time; 1.5% belongs to the top ten. Germline assignment: CDR1 SGHVS and CDR2 FQNEAQ. The CDR3 is made up of 16 amino acids. V lost 5 bases to trimming and J lost 0 bases, with 14 bases between them. The rearrangement uses TRBV7-8 and TRBJ1-5, with D maybe TRBD1 (5 bases). Sequencing was carried out using PBMCs. The clonotype comes from a young woman in good health and CMV-seronegative. In DNA form, the CDR3 reads TGTGCCAGCAGCGGAGTAGGGACTTATAGCAATCAGCCCCAGCATTTT. Amino acids: CASSGVGTYSNQPQHF.